These 6 T cell receptor beta chains came from one sample sequenced in a study of Ad26.COV2.S vaccination and SARS-CoV-2 variants. The repertoire was sequenced with immunoSEQ multiplex PCR; TCRdb's copy has only in-frame clones and lacks some. In the table there are under 550,000 clones, 88% of which are singletons. As to treatment: about 20 received Ad26.COV2.S at low or high dose, single or two shots; roughly five received placebo; per-sample allocation not given. Sampling occurred on day 63 after the first vaccine or placebo injection. Sequencing was performed on peripheral blood, taken in a trial of Ad26.COV2.S vaccine versus placebo. The receptor set was obtained from a person between 18 and 59 years old who received the Ad26.COV2.S COVID-19 vaccine or a placebo.

This rearrangement joins TRBV4-3 to TRBJ2-1; 11 positions agree with TRBD1. Looked up from germline, CDR1 is LGHNA and CDR2 is YSLEER. The CDR3 is 15 amino acids. V lost 5 bases to trimming and J lost 7 bases; unmatched junction nucleotides: 7. In nucleotides, the CDR3 is TGCGCCAGCAGCTCCCGGGACAGGGGGGGGAATGAGCAGTTCTTC. Translating gives CASSSRDRGGNEQFF.

J is TRBJ2-1 and V is TRBV4-3; TRBD2 matches 7 bases. The length of the CDR3 is 13 residues. V gave up 5 bases and J gave up 10 bases; unmatched junction bases: 8. Germline V CDR1 and CDR2: LGHNA, YSLEER. The CDR3, as DNA: TGCGCCAGCAGCGACCCACTAGCGAGGGAGCAGTTCTTC. Its protein product is CASSDPLAREQFF.

The rearrangement uses TRBV13 and TRBJ2-3, with 11 positions matching TRBD2. Per germline, CDR1 PRHDT and CDR2 FYEKMQ (reference sequence). The ends lost 3 bases at V and 1 base at J; junction bases unmatched: 3. There are 16 residues in the CDR3. The CDR3 DNA follows: TGTGCCAGCAGCTTCCTAGCGGGGGGTGGCACAGATACGCAGTATTTT. Protein product: CASSFLAGGGTDTQYF.

This chain links TRBV10-2 with TRBJ2-6, with a tentative D call TRBD1 (6 bases). Per germline, CDR1 WSHSY and CDR2 SAAADI. This CDR3 region has 15 residues. V was shortened by 8 bases and J by 2 bases, with 13 bases between the two germline ends. CDR3 amino acids: CASSWDTPGANVLTF. The CDR3 region has the DNA TGCGCCAGCTCATGGGACACTCCTGGGGCCAACGTCCTGACTTTC.

This clone was counted once. J is TRBJ2-5 and V is TRBV14; D remains unclear. The CDR3 consists of 15 residues. Germline lookup yields CDR1 SGHDN and CDR2 FVKESK. V dropped 3 bases and J dropped 1 base, with 12 bases sitting between them. The CDR3 DNA follows: TGTGCCAGCAGCCACCCGGGTTGGTCCCAAGAGACCCAGTACTTC. Translated: CASSHPGWSQETQYF.

This chain uses TRBV28 with TRBJ1-6; 7 positions agree with TRBD1. Trimming at V came to 4 bases and at J to 7 bases, leaving 4 bases not matched to a gene. This CDR3 contains 14 residues. Germline values: CDR1 MDHEN, CDR2 SYDVKM. The CDR3 region has the DNA TGTGCCAGCAGTTACAGGGGAGTAAATTCACCCCTCCACTTT. It translates to CASSYRGVNSPLHF.